The 18 T cell receptor beta chains listed next were all sequenced from one sample in a study of cytomegalovirus exposure and HLA in healthy donors. Primers included in the PCR were 60 Vbeta and 13 Jbeta primers. Libraries were prepared by immunoSEQ multiplex PCR; TCRdb keeps only in-frame clonotypes and omits some of them. The table lists approximately 190,000 clones, 75% to 90% of them singletons. Sequenced input: PBMCs. Receptors were obtained from a woman in her late teens or twenties in good health and CMV-seronegative.

This clone was seen just once. The chain couples TRBV2 to TRBJ2-2; TRBD2 matches 9 bases. Germline V gene data show CDR1 as SNHLY and CDR2 as FYNNEI. The CDR3 spans 16 residues. J was trimmed by 3 bases and V by 3 bases; bases with no gene match: 5. CDR3 residues: CASSDLRGGDTGELFF. CDR3 coding DNA: TGTGCCAGCAGTGACTTGCGGGGGGGTGACACCGGGGAGCTGTTTTTT.

The rearrangement links TRBV6-5 to TRBJ2-7, with 7 bases lining up with TRBD2. The J segment lost 4 bases and the V segment lost 2 bases, leaving 8 bases of the junction unmatched. The CDR3 spans 15 residues. CDR1 is MNHEY, CDR2 SVGAGI, per germline. The chain's CDR3 is CASSYGLGGSYEQYF. DNA of the CDR3: TGTGCCAGCAGTTACGGCCTTGGCGGGAGTTACGAGCAGTACTTC.

The chain carries TRBV18 and TRBJ2-3, with D tentatively TRBD2 (6 bases). V was trimmed by 3 bases and J by 6 bases, leaving 10 bases between them. This CDR3 spans 13 amino acids. Per the germline V gene, CDR1 is KGHSH and CDR2 is LQKENI. The CDR3 region is CASSPQAGDTQYF. CDR3 DNA: TGTGCCAGCTCACCGCAGGCGGGGGATACGCAGTATTTT.

The CDR3, as DNA: TGTGCCAGCAGTCCCAGGGGGCGAGCTAATGAAAAACTGTTTTTT. Translating it yields CASSPRGRANEKLFF. The V and J genes are TRBV27 and TRBJ1-4, with 8 bases that match TRBD1. CDR1 and CDR2 from the germline V gene are MNHEY and SMNVEV (reference sequence). The CDR3 is 15 residues long. V was clipped by 5 bases and J by 3 bases; unmatched bases: 5.

This chain links TRBV9 with TRBJ2-1, with 9 positions matching TRBD2. This CDR3 spans 16 amino acids. Germline V gives CDR1 SGDLS, CDR2 YYNGEE. The ends lost 0 bases at V and 8 bases at J; junction bases unmatched: 9. Here the CDR3 reads CASSVVWAGGLDEQFF. The DNA for the CDR3 is TGTGCCAGCAGCGTAGTGTGGGCGGGGGGGCTCGATGAGCAGTTCTTC.

The chain combines TRBV27 with TRBJ2-7; possibly TRBD1 for D (6 bases). Germline V CDR1 and CDR2: MNHEY, SMNVEV (reference sequence). The CDR3 totals 15 residues. V dropped 7 bases and J dropped 0 bases, with 16 bases sitting between them. CDR3 region: CASTAGTPTSYEQYF. In DNA form, the CDR3 reads TGTGCCAGCACTGCCGGGACACCCACCTCCTACGAGCAGTACTTC.

The chain uses TRBV11-2 and TRBJ2-5; 13 positions match TRBD2. Trimming took 5 bases from V and 3 from J; bases not matched to a gene: 3. The CDR3 length is 15 residues. Germline V CDR1 and CDR2: SGHAT, FQNNGV. The CDR3 loop is CASSRGLAGEETQYF. The CDR3 coding sequence is TGTGCCAGCAGCAGAGGACTAGCGGGGGAAGAGACCCAGTACTTC.

The genes are TRBV9 and TRBJ2-1; D possibly corresponds to TRBD2 (5 bases). CDR1 and CDR2 from the germline V gene are SGDLS and YYNGEE. V was cut by 5 bases and J by 5 bases, with 14 bases left in between. The CDR3 is 14 residues long. DNA for the CDR3: TGTGCCAGCAGGGTCGGAGGCGGAAACAATGAGCAGTTCTTC. It yields the protein CASRVGGGNNEQFF.

The V and J genes are TRBV18 and TRBJ2-7, with 12 bases identical to TRBD2. The CDR3 contains 16 residues. Per germline, CDR1 KGHSH and CDR2 LQKENI. Losses at the gene ends were 4 bases for V and 6 bases for J; bases not matched to a gene: 10. The CDR3 spells CASSLKLAGGSTEQYF. In DNA form, the CDR3 reads TGTGCCAGCTCACTCAAACTAGCGGGAGGCTCTACCGAGCAGTACTTC.

The CDR3 spells CASSFSLSNTGELFF. The DNA of the CDR3 is TGCGCCAGCAGCTTTTCGCTATCGAACACCGGGGAGCTGTTTTTT. This rearrangement joins TRBV5-1 to TRBJ2-2; no firm D call. The CDR3 contains 15 residues. V was cut by 2 bases and J by 0 bases, with 8 bases left in between. Per germline, CDR1 SGHRS and CDR2 YFSETQ. Looking up the rest from reference TRBV5-1 and TRBJ2-2 gives the full variable domain: KAGVTQTPRYLIKTRGQQVTLSCSPISGHRSVSWYQQTPGQGLQFLFEYFSETQRNKGNFPGRFSGRQFSNSRSEMNVSTLELGDSALYLCASSFSLSNTGELFFGEGSRLTVL.

This clone has more than one count but fewer than ten. J is TRBJ1-3 and V is TRBV11-2, with D uncertain. V dropped 5 bases and J dropped 0 bases, with 11 bases sitting between them. There are 15 residues in the CDR3. The germline V gene encodes CDR1 SGHAT and CDR2 FQNNGV. The CDR3 sequence: CASSKQMISGNTIYF. As DNA, the CDR3 is TGTGCCAGCAGCAAACAAATGATCTCTGGAAACACCATATATTTT.

J is TRBJ2-6 and V is TRBV18; 8 bases match TRBD1. The CDR3 has 18 amino acids. From germline, CDR1 is KGHSH and CDR2 LQKENI. With V trimmed by 4 bases and J by 0 bases, 8 bases remained unmatched. This CDR3 is CASSQRGQGSSGANVLTF. The CDR3 region has the DNA TGTGCCAGCTCACAACGAGGACAGGGAAGCTCTGGGGCCAACGTCCTGACTTTC. The complete variable domain, with remaining parts taken from reference TRBV18 and TRBJ2-6, reads NAGVMQNPRHLVRRRGQEARLRCSPMKGHSHVYWYRQLPEEGLKFMVYLQKENIIDESGMPKERFSAEFPKEGPSILRIQQVVRGDSAAYFCASSQRGQGSSGANVLTFGAGSRLTVL.

This rearrangement joins TRBV11-1 to TRBJ2-2; D not certain. This CDR3 spans 16 amino acids. Germline-derived CDR1 and CDR2 are SGHAT and FQDESV (reference sequence). Trimming shortened V by 1 base and J by 1 base, and 10 bases separated the two germline ends. Written as DNA, the CDR3 is TGTGCCAGCAGCTTAGGTATCGGCGGGAACACCGGGGAGCTGTTTTTT. Translating gives CASSLGIGGNTGELFF.

The rearrangement joins TRBV7-2 to TRBJ1-1; the D is unclear. The length of the CDR3 is 14 residues. Per the germline V gene, CDR1 is SGHTA and CDR2 is FQGNSA. Trimming took off 1 base at V and 1 base at J, with 7 bases between the two ends. The CDR3 protein is CASSLVTGNTEAFF. DNA of the CDR3: TGTGCCAGCAGCTTAGTTACGGGGAACACTGAAGCTTTCTTT.

This clone has more than one count but fewer than ten. V and J are TRBV5-4 and TRBJ2-1; tentative D call: TRBD2 (6 bases). Germline-derived CDR1 and CDR2 are SGHNT and YYREEE (reference sequence). The germline V and J ends were trimmed by 4 bases and 0 bases, with 14 bases remaining between them. CDR3 length: 16 residues. In DNA form, the CDR3 reads TGTGCCAGCAGCAAGGATGCGGGGCACTCCTACAATGAGCAGTTCTTC. Amino acid sequence: CASSKDAGHSYNEQFF.

This chain connects TRBV28 to TRBJ2-1; TRBD2 might be the D (5 bases). The CDR3 loop spans 14 amino acids. V gave up 5 bases and J gave up 7 bases, with 15 bases separating them. Germline-derived CDR1 and CDR2 are MDHEN and SYDVKM. The CDR3 nucleotides are TGTGCCAGCAGTACCCGTCCGGGAAGTAATGAGCAGTTCTTC. This encodes CASSTRPGSNEQFF.

The CDR3 spells CALRGQGYDQPQHF. In DNA form, the CDR3 reads TGTGCCCTCCGAGGCCAGGGGTATGATCAGCCCCAGCATTTT. V is TRBV28 and J is TRBJ1-5; a possible D gene is TRBD1 (6 bases). Trimming left V 11 bases short and J 5 bases short, with 19 bases between. Germline V lookup: CDR1 MDHEN, CDR2 SYDVKM. The CDR3 contains 14 residues.

V is TRBV5-8 and J is TRBJ2-5, with D possibly matching TRBD2 (6 bases). The CDR3 consists of 13 residues. CDR1 is SGHTS, CDR2 YDEGEE, per germline. V lost 6 bases, J lost 4 bases, and 13 bases lay in between. The CDR3 spells CASTLGGAETQYF. The CDR3 nucleotides are TGTGCCAGCACCCTCGGAGGGGCAGAGACCCAGTACTTC.